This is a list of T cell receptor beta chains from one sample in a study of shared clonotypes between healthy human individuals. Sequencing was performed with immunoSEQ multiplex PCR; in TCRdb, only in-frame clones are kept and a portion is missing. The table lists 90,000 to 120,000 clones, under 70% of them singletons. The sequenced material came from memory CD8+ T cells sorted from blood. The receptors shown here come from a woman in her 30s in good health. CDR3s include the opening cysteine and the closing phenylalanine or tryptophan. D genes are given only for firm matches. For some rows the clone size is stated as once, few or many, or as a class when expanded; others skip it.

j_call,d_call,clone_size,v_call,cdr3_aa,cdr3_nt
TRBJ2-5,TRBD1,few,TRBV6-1,CASSETGSWETQYF,TGTGCCAGCAGTGAGACAGGGAGTTGGGAGACCCAGTACTTC
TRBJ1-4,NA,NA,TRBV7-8,CASSWIWAGTTNEKLFF,TGTGCCAGCAGCTGGATCTGGGCCGGGACAACTAATGAAAAACTGTTTTTT
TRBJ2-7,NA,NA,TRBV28,CATFRDGAYEQYF,TGTGCCACCTTCCGGGACGGGGCCTACGAGCAGTACTTC
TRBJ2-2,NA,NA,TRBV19,CASWGNTGELFF,TGTGCCAGCTGGGGAAACACCGGGGAGCTGTTTTTT
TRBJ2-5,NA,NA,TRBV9,CASSVGLDRETQYF,TGTGCCAGCAGCGTAGGTCTAGACAGAGAGACCCAGTACTTC
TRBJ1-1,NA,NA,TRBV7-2,CASSLVPRVLYGEAFF,TGTGCCAGCAGCTTAGTCCCCAGGGTACTTTACGGTGAAGCTTTCTTT
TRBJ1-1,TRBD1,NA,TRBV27,CASSLGQGAQAFF,TGTGCCAGCAGTTTAGGACAGGGGGCTCAAGCTTTCTTT
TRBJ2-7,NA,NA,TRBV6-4,CASHQWGDNPYEQYF,TGTGCCAGCCACCAATGGGGGGACAACCCCTACGAGCAGTACTTC
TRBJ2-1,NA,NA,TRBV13,CASSSGFSAYNEQFF,TGTGCCAGCAGCTCTGGCTTCAGCGCCTACAATGAGCAGTTCTTC
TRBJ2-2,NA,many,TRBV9,CASSFGGAGTGELFF,TGTGCCAGCAGCTTCGGTGGGGCGGGAACCGGGGAGCTGTTTTTT
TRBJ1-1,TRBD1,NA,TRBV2,CASSERQGAPEAFF,TGTGCCAGCAGTGAAAGACAGGGGGCCCCTGAAGCTTTCTTT
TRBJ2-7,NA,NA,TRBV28,CASSPPMPGLNYEQYF,TGTGCCAGCAGCCCCCCCATGCCAGGATTAAACTACGAGCAGTACTTC
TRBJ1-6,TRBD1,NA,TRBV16,CASSKQGVNSPLHF,TGTGCCAGCAGCAAACAGGGGGTTAATTCACCCCTCCACTTT
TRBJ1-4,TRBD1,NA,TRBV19,CASSGPGQGATNEKLFF,TGTGCCAGTAGTGGCCCGGGACAGGGCGCAACTAATGAAAAACTGTTTTTT
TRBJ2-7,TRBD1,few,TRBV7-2,CASSQVGTGAYEQYF,TGTGCCAGCAGCCAAGTCGGGACAGGGGCCTACGAGCAGTACTTC
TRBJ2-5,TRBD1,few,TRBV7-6,CASSLSGQGFSETQYF,TGTGCCAGCAGCTTAAGTGGACAGGGGTTCTCAGAGACCCAGTACTTC
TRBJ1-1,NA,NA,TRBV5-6,CASSRRMYTEAFF,TGTGCCAGCAGCCGCCGAATGTACACTGAAGCTTTCTTT
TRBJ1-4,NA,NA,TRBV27,CASSQKGGVGEKLFF,TGTGCCAGCAGTCAAAAAGGAGGGGTGGGAGAAAAACTGTTTTTT
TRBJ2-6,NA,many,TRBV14,CASSPFSGANVLTF,TGTGCCAGCAGCCCCTTCTCTGGGGCCAACGTCCTGACTTTC
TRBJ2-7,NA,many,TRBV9,CASSVGGGAYEQYF,TGTGCCAGCAGCGTAGGTGGCGGGGCCTACGAGCAGTACTTC
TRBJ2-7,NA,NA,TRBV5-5,CASSSSDRRKYYEQYF,TGTGCCAGCAGCTCCTCTGACAGGCGAAAATACTACGAGCAGTACTTC
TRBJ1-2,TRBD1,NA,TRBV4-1,CASSQEPGQGVWGYTF,TGCGCCAGCAGCCAAGAGCCGGGACAGGGGGTTTGGGGCTACACCTTC
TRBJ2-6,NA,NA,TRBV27,CASSLWGAGANVLTF,TGTGCCAGCAGTTTATGGGGGGCTGGGGCCAACGTCCTGACTTTC